The 24 T cell receptor beta chains reported below all come from one sample, sequenced in a study of cytomegalovirus exposure and HLA in healthy donors. Measured with immunoSEQ multiplex PCR; TCRdb has only the in-frame clones, and not every one. The data show roughly 190,000 clones, roughly nine tenths seen once. Sample: PBMCs. These receptors all stem from a man aged 25 to 45 in good health and CMV-seropositive.

This chain connects TRBV4-3 to TRBJ1-5; D unresolved. The ends were cut back, 0 bases at V and 2 bases at J, with 17 bases in the middle. CDR1 LGHNA and CDR2 YSLEER come from the germline V gene. The CDR3 totals 18 residues. CDR3 amino acids: CASSQDLVRAVGNQPQHF. In DNA, the CDR3 is TGCGCCAGCAGCCAAGATTTGGTAAGGGCGGTGGGCAATCAGCCCCAGCATTTT.

This chain joins TRBV6-6 and TRBJ1-1, with D tentatively TRBD1 (5 bases). The V gene's germline CDR1 is MNHNY and CDR2 SVGAGI (reference sequence). Trimming shortened V by 2 bases and J by 5 bases, and 12 bases separated the two germline ends. The CDR3 loop spans 14 amino acids. CDR3 sequence: CASSYGAGTTEAFF. The CDR3 DNA follows: TGTGCCAGCAGTTACGGTGCAGGGACGACTGAAGCTTTCTTT.

This rearrangement joins TRBV11-2 to TRBJ1-1; perhaps TRBD1 as D (5 bases). Deletions cut 3 bases from V and 4 bases from J, with 12 bases between. The length of the CDR3 is 14 residues. In germline, CDR1 is SGHAT, CDR2 FQNNGV. This CDR3 is CASSFEGSTTEAFF. The CDR3 DNA sequence: TGTGCCAGCAGCTTCGAGGGGTCAACCACTGAAGCTTTCTTT.

The chain uses TRBV28 and TRBJ2-7; either TRBD1 or TRBD2 may supply D (5 bases each). Trimming removed 7 bases at V and 4 bases at J, with 17 bases between. The CDR3 contains 14 residues. Germline CDR1 MDHEN, CDR2 SYDVKM. The CDR3 coding sequence is TGTGCCAGCAATCCCCAGGGACGCAGTTACGAGCAGTACTTC. It translates to CASNPQGRSYEQYF.

The chain uses TRBV12-5 and TRBJ1-3; TRBD1 aligns across 9 bases. Looked up from germline, CDR1 is LGHNT and CDR2 is FRNRAP. The CDR3 totals 16 residues. V lost 0 bases and J lost 10; bases outside the gene matches: 10. CDR3 coding DNA: TGTGCTAGTGGTTTGGTATTGGGACAGGGTAGATTAACCATATATTTT. Protein product: CASGLVLGQGRLTIYF.

This clone has a handful of counts. This chain links TRBV27 with TRBJ1-2, with unresolved D. V was trimmed by 7 bases and J by 5 bases, leaving 8 bases between them. The CDR3 has 11 amino acids. Germline V gives CDR1 MNHEY, CDR2 SMNVEV (reference sequence). CDR3 sequence: CASNGGYGYTF. CDR3 coding DNA: TGTGCCAGCAATGGAGGGTATGGCTACACCTTC.

The chain uses TRBV7-2 and TRBJ2-1, with D hard to call. Germline loops: CDR1 SGHTA, CDR2 FQGNSA. Deletions cut 1 base from V and 0 bases from J, with 7 bases between. CDR3 length equals 15 residues. Written as DNA, the CDR3 is TGTGCCAGCAGCTTAGGGTCTAGCTCCTACAATGAGCAGTTCTTC. Protein sequence: CASSLGSSSYNEQFF.

The rearrangement links TRBV6-5 to TRBJ1-5, with 7 bases matching TRBD1. V trimming: 5 bases; J trimming: 9 bases; junction bases outside the gene matches: 13. This CDR3 spans 15 amino acids. Germline V gives CDR1 MNHEY, CDR2 SVGAGI. The CDR3 is CASSLTQGYGRPQHF. The CDR3 nucleotides are TGTGCCAGCAGTCTCACACAGGGGTATGGAAGGCCCCAGCATTTT.

V is TRBV7-2 and J is TRBJ2-4; D might be TRBD1 (6 bases). Germline CDR1 and CDR2: SGHTA and FQGNSA. The length of the CDR3 is 14 residues. V lost 5 bases to trimming and J lost 9 bases, with 17 bases between them. The CDR3 DNA sequence: TGTGCCAGCAGCCTTTCGACAGGCCGGGCCATTCAGTACTTC. It specifies CASSLSTGRAIQYF.

The chain has TRBV6-5 and TRBJ1-2, with 8 bases identical to TRBD1. The CDR3 runs 16 residues. Germline assignment: CDR1 MNHEY and CDR2 SVGAGI. V was pared by 2 bases and J by 7 bases, with 12 bases of the junction left unmatched. The DNA of the CDR3 is TGTGCCAGCAGTTACGCGGACAGGGTCGGATTAGGTGGCTACACCTTC. It codes for CASSYADRVGLGGYTF.

This chain links TRBV5-6 with TRBJ1-5; tentatively, D is TRBD1 (5 bases). V was cut by 5 bases and J by 6 bases, with 15 bases left in between. Germline-derived CDR1 and CDR2 are SGHDT and YYEEEE. This CDR3 has 14 residues. The CDR3 sequence: CASSQARGIQPQHF. Here the CDR3 DNA reads TGTGCCAGCAGTCAGGCGCGGGGGATTCAGCCCCAGCATTTT.

J is TRBJ2-3 and V is TRBV28, with D tentatively TRBD2 (5 bases). Germline CDR1 MDHEN, CDR2 SYDVKM. The CDR3 runs 18 residues. V was trimmed by 7 bases and J by 2 bases, leaving 25 bases between them. The chain's CDR3 is CASTRPYSSSIYTDTQYF. Written as DNA, the CDR3 is TGTGCCAGCACCCGACCCTATTCTAGCTCAATCTACACAGATACGCAGTATTTT.

The chain joins TRBV5-6 to TRBJ2-7; D is possibly TRBD1 (5 bases). V was shortened by 4 bases and J by 3 bases, with 26 bases between the two germline ends. CDR1 SGHDT and CDR2 YYEEEE come from the germline V gene. The CDR3 length is 18 residues. CDR3 nucleotides: TGTGCCAGCAGCCCAACGGTAGTCCGGACACCAATTAACTACGAGCAGTACTTC. Encoded protein: CASSPTVVRTPINYEQYF.

The rearrangement links TRBV7-2 to TRBJ2-5; weak D call: TRBD1 (6 bases). The CDR3 covers 15 residues. Deletions cut 5 bases from V and 1 base from J, with 14 bases between. CDR1 and CDR2 from the germline V gene are SGHTA and FQGNSA. In DNA, the CDR3 is TGTGCCAGCAGCCTCAATCGACAGGCCCAAGAGACCCAGTACTTC. Protein: CASSLNRQAQETQYF.

This chain joins TRBV28 and TRBJ2-7; D is possibly TRBD1 or TRBD2 (6 bases each). Germline assignment: CDR1 MDHEN and CDR2 SYDVKM. The ends were cut back, 8 bases at V and 3 bases at J, with 8 bases in the middle. This CDR3 contains 11 residues. The CDR3 is CASGGLYEQYF. CDR3 nucleotides: TGTGCCAGCGGGGGGCTCTACGAGCAGTACTTC. Filled out from reference TRBV28 and TRBJ2-7, the complete variable domain reads DVKVTQSSRYLVKRTGEKVFLECVQDMDHENMFWYRQDPGLGLRLIYFSYDVKMKEKGDIPEGYSVSREKKERFSLILESASTNQTSMYLCASGGLYEQYFGPGTRLTVT.

This clone was seen once. The chain's CDR3 is CASSFNGEETQYF. CDR3 nucleotide sequence: TGCGCCAGCAGCTTCAACGGAGAGGAGACCCAGTACTTC. The V gene is TRBV5-1, the J gene TRBJ2-5, with D unclear. V was shortened by 2 bases and J by 5 bases, with 10 bases between the two germline ends. Germline V CDR1 and CDR2: SGHRS, YFSETQ. This CDR3 region has 13 residues.

This rearrangement joins TRBV7-2 to TRBJ2-1; D possibly corresponds to TRBD1 (5 bases). CDR3 length equals 13 residues. The V end lost 5 bases, the J end lost 4 bases, and 9 bases lay between the germline ends. The germline gives CDR1 SGHTA, CDR2 FQGNSA. The CDR3 spells CASSADTYNEQFF. The CDR3 DNA is TGTGCCAGCAGCGCGGACACATACAATGAGCAGTTCTTC.

The rearrangement links TRBV28 to TRBJ1-2, with TRBD1 as a possible D gene (6 bases). The germline CDR1 and CDR2 sequences are MDHEN and SYDVKM. This CDR3 contains 14 residues. The V gene lost 6 bases and the J gene lost 7 bases, with 18 bases spanning the gap. This CDR3 reads CASSPPDSYFGYTF. Written as DNA, the CDR3 is TGTGCCAGCAGCCCTCCGGACAGTTATTTTGGCTACACCTTC.

The chain employs TRBV7-2 and TRBJ2-7; D ambiguous. CDR1 and CDR2 from the germline V gene are SGHTA and FQGNSA. The CDR3 loop spans 11 amino acids. V lost 1 base, J lost 6 bases, and 4 bases lay in between. In DNA, the CDR3 is TGTGCCAGCAGCTTAGGCCCCGAGCAGTACTTC. This sequence encodes CASSLGPEQYF.

The genes are TRBV7-9 and TRBJ1-5; D is possibly TRBD1 (5 bases). The V end was cut by 0 bases, the J end by 7 bases, with 19 bases between. Germline V gene data show CDR1 as SEHNR and CDR2 as FQNEAQ (reference sequence). CDR3 size: 17 residues. The CDR3, as DNA: TGTGCCAGCAGCTTAGCGGGGTCAGGGTTAGACGTACAGCCCCAGCATTTT. Translation: CASSLAGSGLDVQPQHF.

The V call is TRBV7-6, the J call TRBJ2-7, with D tentatively TRBD1 or TRBD2 (6 bases each). This CDR3 spans 12 amino acids. The germline V and J ends were trimmed by 8 bases and 5 bases, with 13 bases remaining between them. Germline V CDR1 and CDR2: SGHVS, FNYEAQ. The chain's CDR3 is CASGRGGDEQYF. CDR3 coding DNA: TGTGCCAGCGGCAGGGGAGGAGACGAGCAGTACTTC. The variable domain in full, completed from reference TRBV7-6 and TRBJ2-7, reads GAGVSQSPRYKVTKRGQDVALRCDPISGHVSLYWYRQALGQGPEFLTYFNYEAQQDKSGLPNDRFSAERPEGSISTLTIQRTEQRDSAMYRCASGRGGDEQYFGPGTRLTVT.

J is TRBJ2-2 and V is TRBV6-4; 7 bases line up with TRBD1. Germline V gene sequence: CDR1 MRHNA, CDR2 SNTAGT. The CDR3 sequence is 13 residues long. V gave up 0 bases and J gave up 8 bases; unmatched junction bases: 0. The CDR3 loop is CASSDSDRGELFF. The CDR3 DNA follows: TGTGCCAGCAGTGACTCGGACAGGGGGGAGCTGTTTTTT.

This chain uses TRBV25-1 with TRBJ1-1; TRBD1 matches 10 bases. J gave up 4 bases and V 7 bases, and 6 bases lay outside the gene matches. There are 14 residues in the CDR3. CDR1 is MGHDK and CDR2 is SYGVNS in the germline V gene. For the CDR3, the DNA is TGTGCCAGCACGAAGACAGGGGGCGGCACTGAAGCTTTCTTT. Its protein product is CASTKTGGGTEAFF.

The V gene is TRBV29-1, the J gene TRBJ1-1; 8 bases align to TRBD1. The CDR3 is 16 residues long. The V gene's germline CDR1 is SQVTM and CDR2 ANQGSEA. After removal of 7 bases from V and 5 bases from J, the junction contained 18 bases not matched to a gene. The CDR3 region has the DNA TGCAGCGCTGGGAGTCCCGGGACAGGCGTGGGGACTGAAGCTTTCTTT. This codes for CSAGSPGTGVGTEAFF.